The present entry profiles one TCR beta chain with its context. Antigen specificity is unknown. This record comes from a study of OX40 agonist ivuxolimab in advanced cancers. Overall study: One hepatocellular carcinoma and two cutaneous melanoma patients partially responded.

Method: immunoSEQ multiplex PCR; TCRdb's copy keeps in-frame clones and lacks some. The sample contains 20,000 to 30,000 clones, roughly three quarters of which appear only once. Overall study results and limits: With doses of 0.1 to 3.0 mg/kg, CD4+ and CD8+ blood T cells had undergone clonal expansion by week 6. Partial responders treated at 0.1-3.0 mg/kg exhibited clonal expansion among the lowest measured. No antigen was identified for the clonally expanded peripheral T cells.

V was shortened by 9 bases and J by 8 bases, with 17 bases between the two germline ends. Germline lookup yields CDR1 LNHDA and CDR2 SQIVND (reference sequence). The CDR3 is 13 amino acids. The material was CD4+ or CD8+ T cells sorted from blood, obtained in a trial of the OX40 agonist ivuxolimab. The origin of this receptor is an adult with an advanced solid tumor such as melanoma, head and neck, liver or kidney cancer. The chain combines TRBV19 with TRBJ2-1; D is undetermined. The CDR3 sequence: CASKRTSTHEQFF. The DNA of the CDR3 is TGTGCCAGCAAAAGAACAAGCACGCATGAGCAGTTCTTC.